The 20 T cell receptor beta chains given below trace back to one sample, sequenced in a study of T cells in Graves' hyperthyroidism and ophthalmopathy. Researchers amplified the TCR beta CDR3 regions from RNA transcripts. RT-PCR in the first round (using the HTBI primer set) targeted the TCR CDR3. MiXCR, applied by TCRdb to the multiplex PCR reads, yields one record per CDR3 protein. Counted here are nearly 750,000 distinct CDR3 sequences, roughly a third occurring once; the ten biggest clones make up around 30%. What was sequenced was blood. These receptors all come from a woman aged 40 to 50 with Graves' hyperthyroidism.

This clonotype was recorded a few times. The chain couples TRBV10-3 to TRBJ1-5; 7 nucleotides align to TRBD1. The CDR3 runs 14 residues. V trimming: 3 bases; J trimming: 5 bases; junction bases outside the gene matches: 4. In germline, CDR1 is ENHRY, CDR2 SYGVKD. The CDR3 DNA reads TGTGCCATCAGTGACGACAGGGAGGATCAGCCCCAGCATTTT. It yields the protein CAISDDREDQPQHF.

This clonotype has just one count. This sequence may be a read error, since a much larger clone differs from it by one base. The rearrangement joins TRBV14 to TRBJ1-1; D possibly corresponds to TRBD1 (5 bases). The CDR3 loop spans 15 amino acids. V was cut by 2 bases and J by 6 bases, with 16 bases left in between. Germline V gene sequence: CDR1 SGHDN, CDR2 FVKESK. The DNA for the CDR3 is TGTGCCAGCAGCCAAATCTCTGGGGGAAGGGCTGAAGCTTTCTTT. Protein: CASSQISGGRAEAFF. Complete variable domain (other parts from reference TRBV14 and TRBJ1-1): EAGVTQFPSHSVIEKGQTVTLRCDPISGHDNLYWYRRVMGKEIKFLLHFVKESKQDESGMPNNRFLAERTGGTYSTLKVQPAELEDSGVYFCASSQISGGRAEAFFGQGTRLTVV.

The rearrangement joins TRBV2 to TRBJ1-5; 7 bases match TRBD1. Germline loops: CDR1 SNHLY, CDR2 FYNNEI. Germline trimming cut 5 bases from V and 2 bases from J; bases unmatched to any gene: 6. The CDR3 has 15 residues. CDR3 residues: CASSLARGGNQPQHF. The CDR3 DNA reads TGTGCCAGCAGTTTAGCCAGGGGGGGCAATCAGCCCCAGCATTTT.

This clonotype has more than one count but fewer than ten. The chain couples TRBV4-1 to TRBJ2-5; no clear D gene. With 4 bases removed from V and 1 base from J, the gap between germline ends came to 13 bases. CDR1 is MGHRA, CDR2 YSYEKL, per germline. The CDR3 is 15 amino acids. This chain's CDR3 is CASSLIDTSQETQYF. The CDR3 coding sequence is TGCGCCAGCAGCCTAATCGACACCTCCCAAGAGACCCAGTACTTC.

This sequence joins TRBV7-9 and TRBJ2-6, with a weak D call TRBD2 (6 bases). V dropped 3 bases and J dropped 11 bases, with 14 bases sitting between them. Germline CDR1 is SEHNR and CDR2 is FQNEAQ (reference sequence). CDR3 length: 14 residues. The CDR3 loop reads CASSFGGDSDVLTF. The CDR3 region has the DNA TGTGCCAGCAGCTTTGGAGGGGATTCCGACGTCCTGACTTTC.

As regards this clonotype: A clone one base away is much larger, so this may be a read error. The chain joins TRBV6-1 to TRBJ1-2; D ambiguous. This CDR3 is built from 14 residues. V shed 4 bases and J shed 5 bases, with 14 bases lying between them. Germline assignment: CDR1 MNHNS and CDR2 SASEGT. The CDR3: CASSGMMTEYGYTF. CDR3 bases: TGTGCCAGCAGTGGGATGATGACGGAGTATGGCTACACCTTC.

This clonotype was picked up one time. The CDR3 here is CASSLISGEVYNEQFF. In nucleotides, the CDR3 is TGTGCCAGCAGCTTGATTAGCGGGGAGGTCTACAATGAGCAGTTCTTC. The V gene is TRBV7-2, the J gene TRBJ2-1; TRBD2 matches 8 bases. Germline trimming cut 3 bases from V and 3 bases from J; bases unmatched to any gene: 7. The CDR3 runs to 16 residues. Germline V gives CDR1 SGHTA, CDR2 FQGNSA. The entire variable domain, with the rest obtained from reference TRBV7-2 and TRBJ2-1, is as follows: GAGVSQSPSNKVTEKGKDVELRCDPISGHTALYWYRQSLGQGLEFLIYFQGNSAPDKSGLPSDRFSAERTGGSVSTLTIQRTQQEDSAVYLCASSLISGEVYNEQFFGPGTRLTVL.

In this sample, this clonotype turned up many times. The chain couples TRBV20-1 to TRBJ1-3; 9 nucleotides match TRBD1. Germline V CDR1 and CDR2: DFQATT, SNEGSKA (reference sequence). CDR3 length: 19 amino acids. After removal of 1 base from V and 0 bases from J, the junction contained 13 bases not matched to a gene. The DNA of the CDR3 is TGCAGTGCTAGAGCAAGGGGTAGGGACAGGGCGAGCTCTGGAAACACCATATATTTT. Its translation: CSARARGRDRASSGNTIYF.

Note on this clonotype: A far larger clone is one base from this, pointing to a likely read error. This chain links TRBV7-2 with TRBJ2-7, with 10 nucleotides matching TRBD1. Germline V CDR1 and CDR2: SGHTA, FQGNSA. The CDR3 spans 15 residues. CDR3 in DNA: TGTGCCAACAGCTTGGGGACAGGGGCTACTTACGAGCAGTACTTC. It is translated as CANSLGTGATYEQYF.

The rearrangement joins TRBV20-1 to TRBJ2-2; no firm D call. Germline V gives CDR1 DFQATT, CDR2 SNEGSKA (reference sequence). The CDR3 extends over 16 amino acids. V was trimmed by 5 bases and J by 0 bases, leaving 16 bases between them. The CDR3 loop reads CSAGQIADANTGELFF. CDR3 nucleotides: TGCAGTGCTGGCCAAATAGCCGACGCGAACACCGGGGAGCTGTTTTTT.

The V gene is TRBV10-3, the J gene TRBJ2-3; TRBD2 agrees at 10 bases. Germline V lookup: CDR1 ENHRY, CDR2 SYGVKD. The CDR3 runs 15 residues. The junction had 7 bases not matched to a gene; V was cut back by 10 bases and J by 0 bases. CDR3: CATALAGVSTDTQYF. The CDR3 DNA sequence: TGTGCCACCGCCCTAGCGGGAGTAAGCACAGATACGCAGTATTTT.

About this clonotype itself: At one of its ends the junction is not consistent with the germline gene, which may arise from a read error. The gene calls are TRBV7-3 and TRBJ2-5; 12 bases are shared with TRBD2. Germline assignment: CDR1 SGHTA and CDR2 FQGTGA. This CDR3 has 12 amino acids. The CDR3 DNA follows: TGTGCCAGCAGCCTAGCGGGAGGGGCTTGGGACTTC. Residues: CASSLAGGAWDF. Full variable domain (rest looked up from reference TRBV7-3 and TRBJ2-5): GAGVSQTPSNKVTEKGKYVELRCDPISGHTALYWYRQSLGQGPEFLIYFQGTGAADDSGLPNDRFFAVRPEGSVSTLKIQRTERGDSAVYLCASSLAGGAWDFGPGTRLLVL.

Notes on this clonotype: A single base separates this from a much larger clone, so it may be a read error. J is TRBJ2-7 and V is TRBV3-1; 7 positions match TRBD2. J was trimmed by 9 bases and V by 4 bases; bases with no gene match: 12. This CDR3 is built from 14 residues. Germline CDR1 and CDR2: LGHDT and YNNKEL (reference sequence). For the CDR3, the DNA is TGTGCCAGCAGCCGAGAGCAGCGGGGCGCGGGGCAGTACTTC. Translating gives CASSREQRGAGQYF.

As to this clonotype: The CDR3 ends on some other residue instead of the conserved phenylalanine or tryptophan, so this is likely a read error. The chain joins TRBV5-1 to TRBJ1-1, with a possible D match to TRBD1 (5 bases). CDR1 is SGHRS, CDR2 YFSETQ, per germline. The length of the CDR3 is 13 residues. The V end lost 5 bases, the J end lost 1 base, and 9 bases lay between the germline ends. The CDR3 nucleotides read TGCGCCAGCAGTTTACAGGAGAACACTGAAGCTTTCCTT. This translates into CASSLQENTEAFL.

This clonotype was counted at least ten times. J is TRBJ2-5 and V is TRBV4-2; the match to TRBD1 covers 11 bases. Germline CDR1 and CDR2: LGHNA and YNFKEQ. J was trimmed by 5 bases and V by 0 bases; bases with no gene match: 8. The CDR3 sequence is 17 residues long. CDR3 in amino acids: CASSQEGTGGNRETQYF. CDR3 DNA sequence: TGTGCCAGCAGCCAAGAGGGGACAGGGGGAAACAGGGAGACCCAGTACTTC.

The chain uses TRBV10-3 and TRBJ2-3; D ambiguous. Between the trimmed V and J ends, which lost 4 bases and 0 bases, there was a span of 8 bases. This CDR3 region has 14 residues. Looked up from germline, CDR1 is ENHRY and CDR2 is SYGVKD. In DNA form, the CDR3 reads TGTGCCATCAGTGGAGCCTACAGCACAGATACGCAGTATTTT. Its protein is CAISGAYSTDTQYF.

Remarks on this clonotype: This may come from a read error, since a much larger clone is one base off. The CDR3 bases are TGTGCCAGCAGTGGACAGCCAAATTCACCCCTCCACTTT. This codes for CASSGQPNSPLHF. The rearrangement links TRBV25-1 to TRBJ1-6; possibly TRBD1 for D (5 bases). This CDR3 contains 13 residues. Deletions cut 4 bases from V and 7 bases from J, with 8 bases between. Germline CDR1 reads MGHDK; CDR2 reads SYGVNS.

This clonotype was counted between two and nine times. The rearrangement joins TRBV12-3 or TRBV12-4 to TRBJ1-5; no clear D gene. Trimming shortened V by 9 bases and J by 6 bases, and 24 bases separated the two germline ends. The length of the CDR3 is 16 residues. Here the CDR3 reads CARAPPGWDKVQPQHF. The DNA of the CDR3 is TGTGCCAGAGCCCCTCCCGGGTGGGATAAAGTTCAGCCCCAGCATTTT.

The chain links TRBV18 to TRBJ1-2, with D perhaps TRBD1 (5 bases). The CDR3 covers 13 residues. Germline CDR1 and CDR2: KGHSH and LQKENI. V was clipped by 2 bases and J by 6 bases, with 10 bases between them. CDR3 sequence reads: CASSPDSLHGYTF. CDR3 nucleotides: TGTGCCAGCTCACCAGACAGTCTCCATGGCTACACCTTC.

This clonotype has a handful of counts. The V gene is TRBV3-1, the J gene TRBJ2-7; D possibly uses TRBD1 or TRBD2 (5 bases each). Trimming pared 2 bases from V and 2 bases from J, leaving 10 bases between. The CDR3 totals 14 residues. Germline CDR1 reads LGHDT; CDR2 reads YNNKEL (reference sequence). DNA for the CDR3: TGTGCCAGCAGCCAATCGGGGCCACCCTACGAGCAGTACTTC. Translation gives CASSQSGPPYEQYF.